This record concerns one TCR beta chain sequence. Its antigen is as yet unknown. Given the absence of the conserved phenylalanine or tryptophan at the CDR3 end, a read error is likely. The data belong to a study of tumor and adjacent non-tumor tissue in lung cancer. Study-wide context: Samples averaged approximately 4.2 million productive TCRbeta reads each.

Whole-study results and caveats: Tumor tissue had significantly higher TCR diversity than normal lung. Patients with more diverse tumor TCRs had worse survival.

The library came from three nested PCR rounds adapted from ARM-PCR protocols. A single record per CDR3 protein comes from TCRdb applying MiXCR to the multiplex PCR reads. This table holds approximately 110,000 distinct CDR3 sequences, roughly three fifths found once. V lost 5 bases and J lost 7; bases outside the gene matches: 6. Germline CDR1 reads SGHDT; CDR2 reads YYEEEE. The CDR3 sequence is 13 residues long. The template was RNA from unsorted bulk tissue. This non-tumor lung sample came from over 3 cm beyond the tumor edge. V gene TRBV5-6 combines with J gene TRBJ2-1; 7 nucleotides match TRBD1. The sequenced sample consisted of distant non-tumor lung tissue. This sequence was found in a man between 60 and 75 years old with non-small cell lung cancer. The CDR3 here is CASSWGQKNEQFL. CDR3 nucleotides: TGTGCCAGCAGTTGGGGACAGAAGAATGAGCAGTTCCTC.